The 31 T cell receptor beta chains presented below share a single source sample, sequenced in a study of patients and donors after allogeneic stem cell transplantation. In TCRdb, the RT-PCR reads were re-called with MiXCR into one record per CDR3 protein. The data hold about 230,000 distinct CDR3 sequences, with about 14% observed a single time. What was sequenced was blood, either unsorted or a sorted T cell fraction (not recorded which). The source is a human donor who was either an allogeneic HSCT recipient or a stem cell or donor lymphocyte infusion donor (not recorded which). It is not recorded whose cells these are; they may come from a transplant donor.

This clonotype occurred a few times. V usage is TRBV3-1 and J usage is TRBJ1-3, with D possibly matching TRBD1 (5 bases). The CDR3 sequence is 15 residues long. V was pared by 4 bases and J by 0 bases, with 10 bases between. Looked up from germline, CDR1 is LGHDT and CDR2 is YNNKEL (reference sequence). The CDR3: CASSLGPISGNTIYF. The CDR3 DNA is TGTGCCAGCAGCCTGGGACCGATCTCTGGAAACACCATATATTTT.

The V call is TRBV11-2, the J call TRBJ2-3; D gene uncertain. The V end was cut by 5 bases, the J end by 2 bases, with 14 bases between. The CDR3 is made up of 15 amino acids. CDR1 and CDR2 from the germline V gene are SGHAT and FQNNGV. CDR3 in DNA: TGTGCCAGCAGCAAGCTTAGAACCCTCACAGATACGCAGTATTTT. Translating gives CASSKLRTLTDTQYF.

The CDR3 loop reads CASSYRQVGYGYTF. The CDR3 coding sequence is TGTGCCAGCAGTTACAGGCAGGTCGGCTATGGCTACACCTTC. The chain couples TRBV6-5 to TRBJ1-2; unclear D gene. The CDR3 is 14 amino acids. In germline, CDR1 is MNHEY, CDR2 SVGAGI. V was cut by 2 bases and J by 4 bases, with 11 bases left in between.

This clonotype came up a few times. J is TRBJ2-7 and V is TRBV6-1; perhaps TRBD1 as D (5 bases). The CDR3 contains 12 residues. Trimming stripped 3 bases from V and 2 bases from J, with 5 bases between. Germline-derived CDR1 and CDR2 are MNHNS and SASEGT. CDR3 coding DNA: TGTGCCAGCAGTGACAGGGCCTACGAGCAGTACTTC. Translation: CASSDRAYEQYF.

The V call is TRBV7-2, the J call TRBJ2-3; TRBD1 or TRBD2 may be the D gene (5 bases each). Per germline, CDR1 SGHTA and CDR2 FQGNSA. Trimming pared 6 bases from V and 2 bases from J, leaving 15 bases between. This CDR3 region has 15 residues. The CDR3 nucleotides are TGTGCCAGCAGACTTGGGGGTTTCGCCACAGATACGCAGTATTTT. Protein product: CASRLGGFATDTQYF.

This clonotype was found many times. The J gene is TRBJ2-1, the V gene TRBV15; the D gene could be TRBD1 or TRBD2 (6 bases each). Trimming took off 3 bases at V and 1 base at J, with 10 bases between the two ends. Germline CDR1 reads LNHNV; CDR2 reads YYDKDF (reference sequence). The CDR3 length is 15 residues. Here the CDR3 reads CATSSGGLSYNEQFF. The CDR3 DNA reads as TGTGCCACCAGCAGCGGGGGCCTTTCCTACAATGAGCAGTTCTTC.

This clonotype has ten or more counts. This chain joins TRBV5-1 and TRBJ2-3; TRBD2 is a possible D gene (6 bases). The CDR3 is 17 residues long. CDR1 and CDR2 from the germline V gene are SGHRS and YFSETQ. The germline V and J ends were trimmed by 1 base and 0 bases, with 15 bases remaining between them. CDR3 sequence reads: CASSLFPGRISTDTQYF. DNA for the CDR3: TGCGCCAGCAGCTTGTTCCCGGGGAGGATTAGCACAGATACGCAGTATTTT.

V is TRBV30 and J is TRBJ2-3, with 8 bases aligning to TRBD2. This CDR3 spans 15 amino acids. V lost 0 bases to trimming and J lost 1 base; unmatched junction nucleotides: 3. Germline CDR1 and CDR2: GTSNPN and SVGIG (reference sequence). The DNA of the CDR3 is TGTGCCTGGAGTGTCCCAGCGGGGGGCACAGATACGCAGTATTTT. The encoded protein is CAWSVPAGGTDTQYF.

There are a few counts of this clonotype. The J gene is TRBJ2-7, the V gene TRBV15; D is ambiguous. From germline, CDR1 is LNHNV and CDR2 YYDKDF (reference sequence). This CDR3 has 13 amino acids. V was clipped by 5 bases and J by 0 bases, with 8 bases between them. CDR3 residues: CATSADYSYEQYF. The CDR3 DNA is TGTGCCACCAGCGCTGATTACTCCTACGAGCAGTACTTC. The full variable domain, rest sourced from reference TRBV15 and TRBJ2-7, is DAMVIQNPRYQVTQFGKPVTLSCSQTLNHNVMYWYQQKSSQAPKLLFHYYDKDFNNEADTPDNFQSRRPNTSFCFLDIRSPGLGDTAMYLCATSADYSYEQYFGPGTRLTVT.

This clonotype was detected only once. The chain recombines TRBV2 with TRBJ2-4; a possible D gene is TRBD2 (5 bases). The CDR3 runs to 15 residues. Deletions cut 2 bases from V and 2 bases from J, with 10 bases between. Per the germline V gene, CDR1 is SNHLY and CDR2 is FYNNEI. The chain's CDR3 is CASSESRATKNIQYF. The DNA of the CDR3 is TGTGCCAGCAGTGAATCGCGGGCTACCAAAAACATTCAGTACTTC.

The CDR3 loop reads CSVRPPNTGELFF. In DNA form, the CDR3 reads TGCAGCGTTCGGCCTCCGAACACCGGGGAGCTGTTTTTT. The chain combines TRBV29-1 with TRBJ2-2; D not certain. The V end was cut by 5 bases, the J end by 0 bases, with 7 bases between. The CDR3 has 13 residues. Germline CDR1 reads SQVTM; CDR2 reads ANQGSEA.

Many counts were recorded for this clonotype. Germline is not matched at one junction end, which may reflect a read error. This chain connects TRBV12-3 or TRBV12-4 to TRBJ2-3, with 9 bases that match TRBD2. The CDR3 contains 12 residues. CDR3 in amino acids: CASSSLAGNRHF. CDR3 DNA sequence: TGTGCCAGCAGTTCCCTAGCGGGGAATCGCCATTTT.

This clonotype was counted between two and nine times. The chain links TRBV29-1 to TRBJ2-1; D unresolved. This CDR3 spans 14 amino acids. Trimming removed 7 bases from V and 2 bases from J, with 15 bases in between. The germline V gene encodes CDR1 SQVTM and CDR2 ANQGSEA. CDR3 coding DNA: TGCAGCGCCGGCCAGAGCGCAACCTACAATGAGCAGTTCTTC. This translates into CSAGQSATYNEQFF.

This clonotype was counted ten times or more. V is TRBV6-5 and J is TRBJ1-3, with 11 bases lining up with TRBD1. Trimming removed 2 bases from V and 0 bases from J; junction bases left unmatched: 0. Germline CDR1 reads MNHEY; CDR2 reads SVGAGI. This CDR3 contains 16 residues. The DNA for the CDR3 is TGTGCCAGCAGTTACGGGACAGGGGGCTCTGGAAACACCATATATTTT. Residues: CASSYGTGGSGNTIYF.

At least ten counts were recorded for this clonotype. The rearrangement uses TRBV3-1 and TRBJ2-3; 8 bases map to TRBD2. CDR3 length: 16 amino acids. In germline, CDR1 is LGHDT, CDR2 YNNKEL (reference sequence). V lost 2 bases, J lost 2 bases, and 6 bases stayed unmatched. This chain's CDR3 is CASSQRLARNTDTQYF. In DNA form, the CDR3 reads TGTGCCAGCAGCCAACGACTAGCGCGGAACACAGATACGCAGTATTTT.

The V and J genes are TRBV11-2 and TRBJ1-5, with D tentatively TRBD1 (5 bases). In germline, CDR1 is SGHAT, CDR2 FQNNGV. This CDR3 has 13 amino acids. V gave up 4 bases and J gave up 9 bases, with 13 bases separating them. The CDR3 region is CASSSGFSVPQHF. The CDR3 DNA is TGTGCCAGCAGCTCAGGGTTTTCTGTGCCCCAGCATTTT.

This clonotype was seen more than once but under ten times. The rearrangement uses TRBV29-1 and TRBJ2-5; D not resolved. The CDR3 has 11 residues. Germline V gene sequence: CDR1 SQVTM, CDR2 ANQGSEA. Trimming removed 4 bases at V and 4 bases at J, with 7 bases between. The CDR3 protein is CSVVDGETQYF. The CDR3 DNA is TGCAGCGTTGTAGACGGAGAGACCCAGTACTTC.

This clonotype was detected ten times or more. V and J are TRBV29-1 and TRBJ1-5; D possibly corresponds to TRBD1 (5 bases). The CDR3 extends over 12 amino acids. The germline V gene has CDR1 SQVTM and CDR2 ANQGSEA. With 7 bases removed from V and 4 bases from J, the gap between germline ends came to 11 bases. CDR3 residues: CSAGEGNQPQHF. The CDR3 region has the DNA TGCAGCGCCGGGGAGGGGAATCAGCCCCAGCATTTT.

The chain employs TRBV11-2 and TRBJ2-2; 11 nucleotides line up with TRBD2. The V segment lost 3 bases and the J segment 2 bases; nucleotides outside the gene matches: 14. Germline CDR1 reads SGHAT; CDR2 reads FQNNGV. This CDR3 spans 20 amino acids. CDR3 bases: TGTGCCAGCAGCTTGGGCCTGCCACTAGCGGGGGCCCGTAACACCGGGGAGCTGTTTTTT. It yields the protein CASSLGLPLAGARNTGELFF.

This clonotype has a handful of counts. As DNA, the CDR3 is TGTGCCAGCACCGGAGCGGGCACCTACGAGCAGTACTTC. Its protein product is CASTGAGTYEQYF. The chain combines TRBV6-1 with TRBJ2-7; TRBD2 is a possible D gene (6 bases). The CDR3 sequence is 13 residues long. Germline CDR1 is MNHNS and CDR2 is SASEGT. The ends were cut back, 7 bases at V and 2 bases at J, with 12 bases in the middle.

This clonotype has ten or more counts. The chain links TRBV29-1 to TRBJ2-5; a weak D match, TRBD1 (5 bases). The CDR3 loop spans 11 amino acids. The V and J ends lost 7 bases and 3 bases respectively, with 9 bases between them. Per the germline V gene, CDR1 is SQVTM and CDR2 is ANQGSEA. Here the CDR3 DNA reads TGCAGCGCCTCGACAGAAGAGACCCAGTACTTC. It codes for CSASTEETQYF.

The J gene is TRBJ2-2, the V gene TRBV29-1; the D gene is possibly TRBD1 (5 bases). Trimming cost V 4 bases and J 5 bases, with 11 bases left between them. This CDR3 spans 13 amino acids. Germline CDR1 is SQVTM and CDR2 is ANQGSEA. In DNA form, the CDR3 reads TGCAGCGTTGTAGGGGCGAGGACCGGGGAGCTGTTTTTT. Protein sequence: CSVVGARTGELFF.

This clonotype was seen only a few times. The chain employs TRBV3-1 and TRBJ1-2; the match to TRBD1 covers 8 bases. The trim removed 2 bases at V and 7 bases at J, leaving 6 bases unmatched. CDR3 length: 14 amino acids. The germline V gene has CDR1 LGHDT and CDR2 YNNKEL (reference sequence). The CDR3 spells CASSQLGQGGGYTF. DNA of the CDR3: TGTGCCAGCAGCCAATTAGGACAGGGAGGTGGCTACACCTTC.

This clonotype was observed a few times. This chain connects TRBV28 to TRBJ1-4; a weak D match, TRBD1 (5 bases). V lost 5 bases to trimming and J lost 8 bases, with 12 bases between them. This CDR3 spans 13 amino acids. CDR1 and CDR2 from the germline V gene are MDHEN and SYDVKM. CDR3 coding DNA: TGTGCCAGCAGTGCGCCCGAGGGGGAAAAACTGTTTTTT. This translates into CASSAPEGEKLFF.

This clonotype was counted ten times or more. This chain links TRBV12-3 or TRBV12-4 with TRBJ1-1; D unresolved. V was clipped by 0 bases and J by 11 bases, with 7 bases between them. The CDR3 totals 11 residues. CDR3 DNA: TGTGCCAGCAGTTTAGCAGGAAGGGCTTTCTTT. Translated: CASSLAGRAFF.

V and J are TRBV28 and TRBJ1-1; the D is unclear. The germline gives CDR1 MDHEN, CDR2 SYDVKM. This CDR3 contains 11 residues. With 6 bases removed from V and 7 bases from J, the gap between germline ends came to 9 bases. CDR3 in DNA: TGTGCCAGCAGCTGGAGGTATGAAGCTTTCTTT. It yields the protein CASSWRYEAFF.

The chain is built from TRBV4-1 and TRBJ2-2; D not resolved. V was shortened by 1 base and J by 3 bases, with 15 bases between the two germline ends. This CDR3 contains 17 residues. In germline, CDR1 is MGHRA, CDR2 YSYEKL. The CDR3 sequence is CASSQVDMGFHTGELFF. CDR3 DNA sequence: TGCGCCAGCAGCCAAGTCGATATGGGTTTCCACACCGGGGAGCTGTTTTTT.

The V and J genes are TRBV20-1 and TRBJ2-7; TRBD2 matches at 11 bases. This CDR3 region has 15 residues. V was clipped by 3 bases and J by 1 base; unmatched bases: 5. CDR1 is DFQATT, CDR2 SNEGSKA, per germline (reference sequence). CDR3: CSARGRLAGSYEQYF. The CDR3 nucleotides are TGCAGTGCTAGGGGAAGACTAGCGGGGTCCTACGAGCAGTACTTC.

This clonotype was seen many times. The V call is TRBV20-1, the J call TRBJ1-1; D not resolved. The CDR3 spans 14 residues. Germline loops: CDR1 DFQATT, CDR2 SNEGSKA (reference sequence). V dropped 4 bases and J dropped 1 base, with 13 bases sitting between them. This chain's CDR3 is CSATKAGRNTEAFF. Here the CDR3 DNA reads TGCAGTGCTACCAAAGCCGGTAGGAACACTGAAGCTTTCTTT.

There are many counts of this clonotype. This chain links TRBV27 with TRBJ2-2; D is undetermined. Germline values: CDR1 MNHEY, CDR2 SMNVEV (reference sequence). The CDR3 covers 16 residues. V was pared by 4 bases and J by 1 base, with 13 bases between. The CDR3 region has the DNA TGTGCCAGCAGTTCACCCGAAGGGTGGAACACCGGGGAGCTGTTTTTT. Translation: CASSSPEGWNTGELFF.

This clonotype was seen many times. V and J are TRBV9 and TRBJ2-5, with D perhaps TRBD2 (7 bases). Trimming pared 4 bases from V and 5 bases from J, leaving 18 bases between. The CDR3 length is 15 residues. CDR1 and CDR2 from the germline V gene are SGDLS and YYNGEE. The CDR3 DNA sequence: TGTGCCAGCAGCCCCCAGACGGGGGGCTGGGAGACCCAGTACTTC. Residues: CASSPQTGGWETQYF.